This TCR beta chain was captured by sequencing in a study of cytomegalovirus exposure and HLA in healthy donors. Study-wide results and limits: The HLA-A and HLA-B alleles of most subjects were reportedly predicted accurately from TCR beta sequences. CMV serostatus alone was available as immune exposure information. Confirmation in vitro established that a few CMV-associated chains were specific for CMV antigens.

As to this clone: What it recognizes is unknown.

The length of the CDR3 is 14 residues. The germline gives CDR1 SGHDN, CDR2 FVKESK. The V and J ends lost 4 bases and 5 bases respectively, with 11 bases between them. Researchers ran the PCR with 60 Vbeta and 13 Jbeta primers. Assay used: immunoSEQ multiplex PCR; TCRdb lists only in-frame clones, some missing. This table has approximately 190,000 clones, over 75% appearing once. The specimen sequenced was PBMCs. This sequence joins TRBV14 and TRBJ1-4, with D maybe TRBD1 (5 bases). The receptor was isolated from a man aged 50-60 years in good health and CMV-seronegative. CDR3 in DNA: TGTGCCAGCAGCCCGGGACTGATGAATGAAAAACTGTTTTTT. It encodes CASSPGLMNEKLFF.